One and the same sample provided the 16 T cell receptor beta chains below, sequenced in a study of T cell repertoires and Cas9 in healthy adults. This table comes from immunoSEQ multiplex PCR, and its TCRdb copy is limited to in-frame clones, with some not included. The sample yields more than 13,000 clones, roughly 89% seen once. Specimen: Tregs (CD4+, CD25+, CD127-, CD137-, CD154-) from PBMCs; culture status not recorded. All receptors come from a human donor in good health.

The J gene is TRBJ1-1, the V gene TRBV2, with D tentatively TRBD1 (5 bases). This CDR3 is 13 amino acids long. The V end lost 3 bases, the J end lost 7 bases, and 12 bases lay between the germline ends. CDR1 is SNHLY, CDR2 FYNNEI, per germline. In nucleotides, the CDR3 is TGTGCCAGCAGTGAGGTCAGACAGTTTGAAGCTTTCTTT. It translates to CASSEVRQFEAFF.

The CDR3 loop reads CASSKTLNTEAFF. In DNA form, the CDR3 reads TGTGCCAGCAGCAAAACTCTGAACACTGAAGCTTTCTTT. The V call is TRBV21-1, the J call TRBJ1-1. TRBV21-1 is deemed a pseudogene. The length of the CDR3 is 13 residues.

The rearrangement joins TRBV6-1 to TRBJ2-5; the match to TRBD1 covers 7 bases. Germline assignment: CDR1 MNHNS and CDR2 SASEGT. V shed 2 bases, J shed 2 bases, and the junction held 17 bases outside the gene matches. The CDR3 consists of 19 residues. The CDR3 is CASSEILFGGTGVQETQYF. CDR3 coding DNA: TGTGCCAGCAGTGAAATCTTATTCGGTGGTACAGGGGTACAAGAGACCCAGTACTTC.

The chain is built from TRBV10-3 and TRBJ2-7; D ambiguous. CDR1 and CDR2 from the germline V gene are ENHRY and SYGVKD. V lost 7 bases to trimming and J lost 0 bases, with 10 bases between them. The CDR3 loop spans 13 amino acids. The CDR3 nucleotides read TGTGCCATCACCCCCGGGTTCTCCTACGAGCAGTACTTC. Its translation: CAITPGFSYEQYF.

The V and J genes are TRBV7-6 and TRBJ2-1; possibly TRBD1 for D (5 bases). Trimming took 0 bases from V and 7 from J, leaving 16 bases between them. Germline V CDR1 and CDR2: SGHVS, FNYEAQ. The CDR3 covers 16 residues. The CDR3 spells CASSLAQWGRTNEQFF. The CDR3 nucleotides read TGTGCCAGCAGCTTAGCGCAGTGGGGCAGAACGAATGAGCAGTTCTTC.

This clone was seen a few times. The chain carries TRBV7-9 and TRBJ2-1, with D uncertain. The germline CDR1 and CDR2 sequences are SEHNR and FQNEAQ (reference sequence). Trimming pared 3 bases from V and 7 bases from J, leaving 4 bases between. The CDR3 spans 11 residues. The CDR3 coding sequence is TGTGCCAGCAGCTTTTGGAATGAGCAGTTCTTC. It encodes CASSFWNEQFF.

The J gene is TRBJ1-1, the V gene TRBV19; tentative D call: TRBD1 (5 bases). Trimming removed 3 bases at V and 5 bases at J, with 10 bases between. This CDR3 spans 13 amino acids. Germline V gives CDR1 LNHDA, CDR2 SQIVND (reference sequence). The DNA of the CDR3 is TGTGCCAGTAGTATTGGGGCCGGGACTGAAGCTTTCTTT. This encodes CASSIGAGTEAFF.

V gene TRBV29-1 combines with J gene TRBJ1-1; TRBD1 might be the D (5 bases). V shed 3 bases and J shed 1 base, with 9 bases lying between them. The CDR3 spans 13 residues. Germline CDR1 reads SQVTM; CDR2 reads ANQGSEA. CDR3 bases: TGCAGCGTTGAGACAGCCAGGAACACTGAAGCTTTCTTT. It yields the protein CSVETARNTEAFF.

This clone is deemed medium-sized. This rearrangement joins TRBV7-2 to TRBJ1-6; the match to TRBD1 covers 8 bases. The ends lost 2 bases at V and 7 bases at J; junction bases unmatched: 7. This CDR3 region has 16 residues. Looked up from germline, CDR1 is SGHTA and CDR2 is FQGNSA. In DNA, the CDR3 is TGTGCCAGCAGCTTATTAGGGACAGGAGGGAATTCACCCCTCCACTTT. Protein product: CASSLLGTGGNSPLHF.

This chain links TRBV5-1 with TRBJ2-2; TRBD1 or TRBD2 may be the D gene (6 bases each). The CDR3 totals 16 residues. Germline CDR1 SGHRS, CDR2 YFSETQ. V was trimmed by 2 bases and J by 1 base, leaving 12 bases between them. CDR3 loop: CASSFYGGLNTGELFF. The DNA of the CDR3 is TGCGCCAGCAGCTTCTACGGGGGCCTGAACACCGGGGAGCTGTTTTTT.

The CDR3 is CASSETNPVYFYEQYF. CDR3 DNA: TGTGCCAGCAGTGAGACGAACCCCGTATACTTCTACGAGCAGTACTTC. The chain carries TRBV2 and TRBJ2-7, with unresolved D. CDR1 SNHLY and CDR2 FYNNEI come from the germline V gene. V was pared by 3 bases and J by 3 bases, with 18 bases between. This CDR3 is 16 amino acids long.

V gene TRBV6-5 combines with J gene TRBJ1-4; TRBD1 matches at 10 bases. Per the germline V gene, CDR1 is MNHEY and CDR2 is SVGAGI. The CDR3 runs to 15 residues. The V and J ends lost 2 bases and 3 bases, in that order; junction bases with no gene match: 0. The CDR3 here is CASSYGTGANEKLFF. CDR3 bases: TGTGCCAGCAGTTACGGGACAGGGGCTAATGAAAAACTGTTTTTT.

The chain couples TRBV18 to TRBJ2-1, with TRBD1 as a possible D gene (6 bases). The CDR3 is 14 amino acids. The germline V gene has CDR1 KGHSH and CDR2 LQKENI. The V and J ends lost 1 base and 8 bases respectively, with 12 bases between them. CDR3 sequence (DNA): TGTGCCAGCTCACCACTTACAGGGAGAGATGAGCAGTTCTTC. This translates into CASSPLTGRDEQFF.

V gene TRBV27 combines with J gene TRBJ2-1; TRBD1 or TRBD2 may be the D gene (5 bases each). The CDR3 is 12 residues long. Germline CDR1 is MNHEY and CDR2 is SMNVEV (reference sequence). Trimming pared 8 bases from V and 9 bases from J, leaving 14 bases between. For the CDR3, the DNA is TGTGCCAGCTCACGGCCTGGGGGTGAGCAGTTCTTC. Translating gives CASSRPGGEQFF.

The chain employs TRBV2 and TRBJ1-1, with a weak D call TRBD1 (5 bases). CDR1 is SNHLY and CDR2 is FYNNEI in the germline V gene. CDR3 length: 14 amino acids. The V end was cut by 6 bases, the J end by 3 bases, with 14 bases between. The CDR3 sequence is CASSERSGDTEAFF. CDR3 DNA sequence: TGTGCCAGCAGCGAACGTTCGGGGGACACTGAAGCTTTCTTT. Full variable domain (missing parts from reference TRBV2 and TRBJ1-1): EPEVTQTPSHQVTQMGQEVILRCVPISNHLYFYWYRQILGQKVEFLVSFYNNEISEKSEIFDDQFSVERPDGSNFTLKIRSTKLEDSAMYFCASSERSGDTEAFFGQGTRLTVV.

J is TRBJ1-4 and V is TRBV29-1, with 8 positions matching TRBD1. J was trimmed by 7 bases and V by 4 bases; bases with no gene match: 8. Per the germline V gene, CDR1 is SQVTM and CDR2 is ANQGSEA. CDR3 length: 14 residues. CDR3 sequence reads: CSVVLPGGLEKLFF. In DNA form, the CDR3 reads TGCAGCGTTGTGCTCCCAGGGGGCCTTGAAAAACTGTTTTTT.